This TCR beta chain was captured in a study of identical twins. General study results and limits: Researchers reported excess low generation probability among twin-shared out-of-frame alpha sequences. Abundant beta clonotypes from cord blood bore fewer insertions; memory repertoires lacked this pattern. The study reached conclusions through statistical analysis that was cross-sectional, not following the same donors.

In this sample, this clonotype turned up a few times. Antigen specificity is unknown. The junction had 4 bases not matched to a gene; V was cut back by 4 bases and J by 1 base. This CDR3 has 14 amino acids. Per germline, CDR1 MNHEY and CDR2 SVGAGI. TCRdb ran MiXCR on the 5' RACE reads and lists one entry per CDR3 protein. This sample yields hundreds of thousands of distinct CDR3 sequences, of which 8.6% are seen a single time; approximately 0.96% belongs to the top ten. These same records also appear under a second study, on yellow fever vaccine responses in identical twins. This second study notes: Twins' vaccine T cell response reportedly gave the appearance of partial convergence and partial personalization.

The specimen sequenced was PBMCs. The TCR originated in a woman under 30 in good health. The chain joins TRBV6-5 to TRBJ2-7, with 7 positions matching TRBD1. CDR3 protein: CASSSMTGSYEQYF. For the CDR3, the DNA is TGTGCCAGCAGTTCCATGACAGGGTCCTACGAGCAGTACTTC.